The rows below give T cell receptor beta chains drawn from one sample of a study of blood T cell repertoires in COVID-19. The method was immunoSEQ multiplex PCR; TCRdb's version includes in-frame clones alone and lacks a portion of them. The table records 250,000 or so clones, 65% to 90% of them present only once. The specimen was PBMCs or T cells enriched from blood (not recorded which). These receptor sequences come from a man aged 35 to 55 who had recovered from COVID-19. CDR3s include the opening cysteine and the closing phenylalanine or tryptophan. The D gene is left open where the match is weak. Clone size appears in some rows only: once, few, many, or a class for an expanded clone.

d_call: .
j_call: TRBJ1-5
clone_size: .
v_call: TRBV6-4
cdr3_aa: CASSVSDGQPQHF
cdr3_nt: TGTGCCAGCAGTGTCTCCGACGGGCAGCCCCAGCATTTT

d_call: .
j_call: TRBJ2-1
clone_size: few
v_call: TRBV9
cdr3_aa: CASSAETVYNEQFF
cdr3_nt: TGTGCCAGCAGCGCGGAGACAGTTTACAATGAGCAGTTCTTC

d_call: TRBD1
j_call: TRBJ2-2
clone_size: .
v_call: TRBV7-2
cdr3_aa: CASSPGQVLSTGELFF
cdr3_nt: TGTGCCAGCAGCCCGGGACAGGTCTTAAGCACTGGGGAGCTGTTTTTT

d_call: TRBD1
j_call: TRBJ1-2
clone_size: .
v_call: TRBV9
cdr3_aa: CASSAQDRVLGYTF
cdr3_nt: TGTGCCAGCAGCGCTCAGGACAGGGTCCTTGGCTACACCTTC

d_call: TRBD2
j_call: TRBJ2-2
clone_size: .
v_call: TRBV2
cdr3_aa: CASSEAGLAGTGELFF
cdr3_nt: TGTGCCAGCAGTGAAGCCGGACTAGCGGGAACCGGGGAGCTGTTTTTT

d_call: .
j_call: TRBJ1-2
clone_size: once
v_call: TRBV7-9
cdr3_aa: CASSLFDIAYGYTF
cdr3_nt: TGTGCCAGCAGCTTATTCGACATCGCCTATGGCTACACCTTC

d_call: TRBD1
j_call: TRBJ2-7
clone_size: .
v_call: TRBV7-8
cdr3_aa: CASSLDRTYEQYF
cdr3_nt: TGTGCCAGCAGCTTGGACAGGACCTACGAGCAGTACTTC

d_call: TRBD1
j_call: TRBJ1-5
clone_size: .
v_call: TRBV4-1
cdr3_aa: CASSQEVGTGGFKGNQPQHF
cdr3_nt: TGCGCCAGCAGCCAAGAGGTCGGGACAGGGGGCTTTAAGGGCAATCAGCCCCAGCATTTT

d_call: .
j_call: TRBJ2-7
clone_size: once
v_call: TRBV21-1
cdr3_aa: CASSRRNLAGLYEQYF
cdr3_nt: TGTGCCAGCAGCCGTCGCAACCTAGCGGGATTATACGAGCAGTACTTC

d_call: TRBD2
j_call: TRBJ2-3
clone_size: once
v_call: TRBV11-2
cdr3_aa: CASSLGETSGITDTQYF
cdr3_nt: TGTGCCAGCAGCTTAGGGGAGACTAGCGGGATCACAGATACGCAGTATTTT

d_call: TRBD2
j_call: TRBJ2-1
clone_size: .
v_call: TRBV11-2
cdr3_aa: CASSLVDGLAGNNEQFF
cdr3_nt: TGTGCCAGCAGCTTAGTGGATGGACTAGCGGGAAACAATGAGCAGTTCTTC

d_call: TRBD2
j_call: TRBJ2-5
clone_size: .
v_call: TRBV13
cdr3_aa: CASSLETGGLGAETQYF
cdr3_nt: TGTGCCAGCAGCTTAGAGACGGGGGGACTAGGGGCGGAGACCCAGTACTTC

d_call: TRBD1
j_call: TRBJ1-5
clone_size: .
v_call: TRBV2
cdr3_aa: CASSYDRAKTFLGNQPQHF
cdr3_nt: TGTGCCAGCAGTTATGACAGGGCCAAAACGTTCCTTGGCAATCAGCCCCAGCATTTT

d_call: TRBD2
j_call: TRBJ2-1
clone_size: .
v_call: TRBV6-2/TRBV6-3
cdr3_aa: CASSTFASGENNEQFF
cdr3_nt: TGTGCCAGCAGTACCTTTGCTAGCGGGGAAAACAATGAGCAGTTCTTC

d_call: TRBD1
j_call: TRBJ2-1
clone_size: few
v_call: TRBV12-3/TRBV12-4
cdr3_aa: CASSFYRGSEQFF
cdr3_nt: TGTGCCAGCAGTTTTTACAGGGGGTCTGAGCAGTTCTTC

d_call: .
j_call: TRBJ1-1
clone_size: once
v_call: TRBV9
cdr3_aa: CASSVSGVTEAFF
cdr3_nt: TGTGCCAGCAGCGTATCGGGGGTCACTGAAGCTTTCTTT

d_call: .
j_call: TRBJ2-7
clone_size: .
v_call: TRBV6-1
cdr3_aa: CASSDPTGLIVEQYF
cdr3_nt: TGTGCCAGCAGTGACCCGACAGGATTAATCGTCGAGCAGTACTTC

d_call: .
j_call: TRBJ2-7
clone_size: .
v_call: TRBV25-1
cdr3_aa: CASSEYLGSSYEQYF
cdr3_nt: TGTGCCAGCAGTGAATATCTCGGGAGCTCCTACGAGCAGTACTTC

d_call: .
j_call: TRBJ2-7
clone_size: .
v_call: TRBV20-1
cdr3_aa: CLVAGNYEQYF
cdr3_nt: TGCCTGGTTGCAGGTAACTACGAGCAGTACTTC

d_call: .
j_call: TRBJ1-3
clone_size: .
v_call: TRBV5-8
cdr3_aa: CASTSGGPMIDTIYF
cdr3_nt: TGTGCCAGCACCTCGGGGGGCCCGATGATAGACACCATATATTTT

d_call: TRBD1
j_call: TRBJ1-2
clone_size: .
v_call: TRBV9
cdr3_aa: CASSPGQDSFNYGYTF
cdr3_nt: TGTGCCAGCAGCCCAGGACAGGACTCCTTCAACTATGGCTACACCTTC

d_call: .
j_call: TRBJ1-1
clone_size: .
v_call: TRBV19
cdr3_aa: CASSIPDSHTEAFF
cdr3_nt: TGTGCCAGTAGTATCCCGGACAGTCACACTGAAGCTTTCTTT

d_call: .
j_call: TRBJ1-5
clone_size: .
v_call: TRBV7-9
cdr3_aa: CASSRAGGRGNQPQHF
cdr3_nt: TGTGCCAGCAGCCGAGCCGGGGGTCGGGGCAATCAGCCCCAGCATTTT

d_call: .
j_call: TRBJ1-6
clone_size: .
v_call: TRBV2
cdr3_aa: CASSAQGNSPLHF
cdr3_nt: TGTGCCAGCAGTGCGCAGGGGAATTCACCCCTCCACTTT

d_call: .
j_call: TRBJ1-2
clone_size: .
v_call: TRBV6-6
cdr3_aa: CASSYYYLDYGYTF
cdr3_nt: TGTGCCAGCAGTTACTACTACCTCGACTATGGCTACACCTTC

d_call: .
j_call: TRBJ2-7
clone_size: .
v_call: TRBV4-3
cdr3_aa: CASSQDPRSYEQYF
cdr3_nt: TGCGCCAGCAGCCAAGACCCCCGCTCCTACGAGCAGTACTTC

d_call: .
j_call: TRBJ1-4
clone_size: .
v_call: TRBV18
cdr3_aa: CASSPQGSPEEKLFF
cdr3_nt: TGTGCCAGCTCACCCCAGGGGTCCCCTGAAGAAAAACTGTTTTTT

d_call: TRBD2
j_call: TRBJ2-7
clone_size: .
v_call: TRBV28
cdr3_aa: CASSSIAGESYEQYF
cdr3_nt: TGTGCCAGCAGTTCAATCGCGGGAGAATCTTACGAGCAGTACTTC

d_call: TRBD1
j_call: TRBJ1-4
clone_size: few
v_call: TRBV18
cdr3_aa: CASSPRQGLNEKLFF
cdr3_nt: TGTGCCAGCTCACCCAGACAGGGTTTAAATGAAAAACTGTTTTTT

d_call: .
j_call: TRBJ2-1
clone_size: .
v_call: TRBV5-1
cdr3_aa: CASSLKLDNSYNEQFF
cdr3_nt: TGCGCCAGCAGCTTGAAGCTGGACAACTCCTACAATGAGCAGTTCTTC

d_call: .
j_call: TRBJ2-3
clone_size: .
v_call: TRBV3-1/TRBV3-2
cdr3_aa: CASSYPTGPFTDTQYF
cdr3_nt: TGTGCCAGCAGCTACCCCACCGGTCCCTTCACAGATACGCAGTATTTT

d_call: .
j_call: TRBJ2-7
clone_size: .
v_call: TRBV27
cdr3_aa: CTSRVFQGTEQYF
cdr3_nt: TGTACCAGCAGAGTTTTCCAGGGAACCGAGCAGTACTTC

d_call: .
j_call: TRBJ1-3
clone_size: .
v_call: TRBV2
cdr3_aa: CASSEPGAGNTIYF
cdr3_nt: TGTGCCAGCAGTGAACCAGGGGCTGGAAACACCATATATTTT

d_call: TRBD1
j_call: TRBJ2-1
clone_size: .
v_call: TRBV2
cdr3_aa: CASFTGVSGEQFF
cdr3_nt: TGTGCCAGCTTCACAGGGGTATCTGGTGAGCAGTTCTTC

d_call: .
j_call: TRBJ2-7
clone_size: .
v_call: TRBV3-1/TRBV3-2
cdr3_aa: CASSQAGYEQYF
cdr3_nt: TGTGCCAGCAGCCAAGCGGGCTACGAGCAGTACTTC

d_call: .
j_call: TRBJ1-5
clone_size: .
v_call: TRBV27
cdr3_aa: CASRERGGVEIGQPQHF
cdr3_nt: TGTGCCAGCAGGGAGAGGGGGGGGGTCGAGATCGGTCAGCCCCAGCATTTT

d_call: .
j_call: TRBJ1-5
clone_size: .
v_call: TRBV4-1
cdr3_aa: CASSQDSAGVQPQHF
cdr3_nt: TGCGCCAGCAGCCAAGATTCGGCAGGGGTTCAGCCCCAGCATTTT

d_call: TRBD1
j_call: TRBJ1-6
clone_size: .
v_call: TRBV15
cdr3_aa: CATSRPLTGSSGTLHF
cdr3_nt: TGTGCCACCAGTCGGCCTTTGACAGGGTCGAGTGGAACCCTCCACTTT

d_call: .
j_call: TRBJ2-6
clone_size: few
v_call: TRBV4-3
cdr3_aa: CASSPLVSSGANVLTF
cdr3_nt: TGCGCCAGCAGCCCCCTAGTAAGCTCTGGGGCCAACGTCCTGACTTTC

d_call: .
j_call: TRBJ2-7
clone_size: .
v_call: TRBV20-1
cdr3_aa: CSAARADEQYF
cdr3_nt: TGCAGTGCTGCGAGGGCCGACGAGCAGTACTTC